This T cell receptor beta chain was recorded in a study of T cell responses to AZD1222 COVID-19 vaccine. Findings and limits, study-wide: Among AZD1222 vaccinees, only 5 or 6 were seropositive at baseline. The reported proportion of spike-specific TCRs targeting unmutated variant regions was nearly half.

This CDR3 has 14 residues. V dropped 5 bases and J dropped 2; count of bases not matched to a gene: 1. The germline V gene has CDR1 SEHNR and CDR2 FQNEAQ (reference sequence). Using immunoSEQ multiplex PCR, the repertoire was profiled, and TCRdb retains in-frame clones only, with some absent. The table shows roughly 180,000 clones, with 90% to 95% occurring only once. Regarding this clone: Its specificity is unknown.

The sample in question was peripheral blood, obtained 28 days after the second AZD1222 dose. This clonotype was obtained from an adult who received the AZD1222 COVID-19 vaccine. The gene calls are TRBV7-9 and TRBJ2-1; 9 nucleotides line up with TRBD1. In DNA, the CDR3 is TGTGCCAGCAGCCGGACAGGGGCCTACAATGAGCAGTTCTTC. It codes for CASSRTGAYNEQFF. Full variable domain (outside the CDR3, taken from reference TRBV7-9 and TRBJ2-1): DTGVSQNPRHKITKRGQNVTFRCDPISEHNRLYWYRQTLGQGPEFLTYFQNEAQLEKSRLLSDRFSAERPKGSFSTLEIQRTEQGDSAMYLCASSRTGAYNEQFFGPGTRLTVL.